One sample yielded the 9 T cell receptor beta chains listed below, sequenced in a study of blood T cell repertoires in COVID-19. Libraries were prepared by immunoSEQ multiplex PCR; TCRdb keeps only in-frame clonotypes and omits some of them. The table includes fewer than 450,000 clones, around 91% detected once. The sequenced material came from peripheral blood. The origin of the receptors is a woman between 18 and 29 years old who had recovered from COVID-19.

The chain links TRBV21-1 to TRBJ2-1; TRBD1, the table's D call, was not compared with the DNA. TRBV21-1 is designated a pseudogene. The CDR3 extends over 15 amino acids. For the CDR3, the DNA is TGTGCCAGCAGCGACCGGGACAGGGGGAACAATGAGCAGTTCTTC. Translating gives CASSDRDRGNNEQFF.

This chain joins TRBV9 and TRBJ2-3, with 8 bases fitting TRBD2. V shed 1 base, J shed 6 bases, and the junction held 4 bases outside the gene matches. This CDR3 is built from 14 residues. From germline, CDR1 is SGDLS and CDR2 YYNGEE. CDR3 coding DNA: TGTGCCAGCAGCGTAAGCGGGAGATCTGATACGCAGTATTTT. Protein sequence: CASSVSGRSDTQYF. The full variable domain, with the rest looked up from reference TRBV9 and TRBJ2-3, is DSGVTQTPKHLITATGQRVTLRCSPRSGDLSVYWYQQSLDQGLQFLIQYYNGEERAKGNILERFSAQQFPDLHSELNLSSLELGDSALYFCASSVSGRSDTQYFGPGTRLTVL.

The rearrangement joins TRBV30 to TRBJ2-1, with 12 bases aligning to TRBD2. With V trimmed by 3 bases and J by 13 bases, 22 bases remained unmatched. The CDR3 is 18 amino acids. CDR1 is GTSNPN, CDR2 SVGIG, per germline (reference sequence). The CDR3 DNA reads as TGTGCCTGGAGCGCTTTCAGGGGGCCACCAGGACTAGCGGGGCCACAGTTCTTC. Protein product: CAWSAFRGPPGLAGPQFF.

The rearrangement uses TRBV9 and TRBJ2-2, with D tentatively TRBD2 (5 bases). The ends were cut back, 4 bases at V and 4 bases at J, with 14 bases in the middle. Germline V gene data show CDR1 as SGDLS and CDR2 as YYNGEE. This CDR3 contains 15 residues. This chain's CDR3 is CASSTPGGVTGELFF. CDR3 coding DNA: TGTGCCAGCAGCACCCCCGGAGGTGTCACCGGGGAGCTGTTTTTT.

The chain joins TRBV11-3 to TRBJ2-2; 14 nucleotides align to TRBD2. Germline trimming cut 4 bases from V and 5 bases from J; bases unmatched to any gene: 9. The germline CDR1 and CDR2 sequences are SGHNT and YENEEA. The CDR3 is made up of 18 amino acids. The CDR3 DNA sequence: TGTGCCAGCAGCTCGGGACTAGCGGGAGCGGGTCCAACCGGGGAGCTGTTTTTT. As protein: CASSSGLAGAGPTGELFF.

The rearrangement joins TRBV7-2 to TRBJ2-3, with TRBD2 matching 9 bases. Per germline, CDR1 SGHTA and CDR2 FQGNSA. Losses at the gene ends were 5 bases for V and 0 bases for J; bases not matched to a gene: 15. The CDR3 length is 19 residues. The CDR3 spells CASSPSVSGRFPSTDTQYF. For the CDR3, the DNA is TGTGCCAGCAGCCCCTCGGTTAGCGGGAGATTCCCTAGCACAGATACGCAGTATTTT.

The chain combines TRBV27 with TRBJ1-4; possible D gene TRBD1, 6 bases. Trimming stripped 1 base from V and 6 bases from J, with 9 bases between. Germline CDR1 reads MNHEY; CDR2 reads SMNVEV (reference sequence). The CDR3 length is 14 residues. The CDR3 reads CASSLLGGDEKLFF. The CDR3 DNA is TGTGCCAGCAGTTTATTAGGGGGTGATGAAAAACTGTTTTTT.

The rearrangement joins TRBV14 to TRBJ2-1; 12 bases align to TRBD2. V was pared by 0 bases and J by 2 bases, with 5 bases of the junction left unmatched. CDR1 and CDR2 from the germline V gene are SGHDN and FVKESK. The CDR3 is made up of 18 amino acids. The CDR3 region is CASSQDGTSGPTYNEQFF. In nucleotides, the CDR3 is TGTGCCAGCAGCCAAGATGGGACTAGCGGGCCCACCTACAATGAGCAGTTCTTC.

The chain is built from TRBV6-1 and TRBJ2-1; TRBD2 agrees at 9 bases. V dropped 4 bases and J dropped 6; count of bases not matched to a gene: 13. The germline gives CDR1 MNHNS, CDR2 SASEGT. The CDR3 consists of 17 residues. CDR3 coding DNA: TGTGCCAGCAGTGCAATAGCGGGAGTAGCGGAAGCCAATGAGCAGTTCTTC. It codes for CASSAIAGVAEANEQFF.